This entry concerns a single TCR beta chain. Its antigen is currently unknown. The V gene lost 4 bases and the J gene lost 2 bases, with 10 bases spanning the gap. The CDR3 length is 13 residues. The germline V gene encodes CDR1 SGDLS and CDR2 YYNGEE. The sample originates from a study of STAT5B mutations in CD4+ large granular lymphocyte leukemia. Assay used: immunoSEQ multiplex PCR; TCRdb lists only in-frame clones, some missing. The sample carries tens of thousands of clones, less than 80% recorded once. Study-level findings and limits: 8/27 top patient clones versus 2/35 control clones were TRBV06-family.

The chain carries TRBV9 and TRBJ2-7; weak D call: TRBD2 (5 bases). The sequenced material came from CD4+ T cells from blood buffy coats. The source of this sequence is a human donor in good health. In DNA, the CDR3 is TGTGCCAGCAGCCCAAACGGGGCCTACGAGCAGTACTTC. Residues: CASSPNGAYEQYF.